This T cell receptor (beta chain) was retrieved from a study of CD8+ T cells in alopecia areata. Study results and caveats: Tofacitinib significantly brought down scalp clonality and expanded CD8+ clones among top 100. A great number of expanded lesional clones endured in scalp and blood during tofacitinib. Lesional tissue from the scalp (especially in alopecia totalis/universalis) showed higher clonality than normal scalp.

This CDR3 region has 16 residues. Germline CDR1 is SGHRS and CDR2 is YFSETQ. V gave up 4 bases and J gave up 8 bases, with 24 bases separating them. Specified treatment: oral pan-JAK inhibitor, 5-10 mg twice daily. It was from alopecia areata patients that lesional scalp punch biopsies and peripheral blood were collected. On this clone itself: No antigen is known for it.

RNA extraction was followed by reverse transcription into cDNA, which acted as the sequencing template. This table comes from immunoSEQ multiplex PCR, and its TCRdb copy is limited to in-frame clones, with some not included. The sample lists approximately 160,000 clones, less than 80% occurring once. The rearrangement uses TRBV5-1 and TRBJ1-1; D unclear. This TCR was recovered from a human donor with alopecia areata. Sequenced material: CD4+ T cells sorted from blood, taken at week 24, from a patient treated with tofacitinib. The CDR3 is CASSDARGTVGEEAFF. Here the CDR3 DNA reads TGCGCCAGCAGCGACGCACGGGGAACGGTGGGCGAGGAAGCTTTCTTT.